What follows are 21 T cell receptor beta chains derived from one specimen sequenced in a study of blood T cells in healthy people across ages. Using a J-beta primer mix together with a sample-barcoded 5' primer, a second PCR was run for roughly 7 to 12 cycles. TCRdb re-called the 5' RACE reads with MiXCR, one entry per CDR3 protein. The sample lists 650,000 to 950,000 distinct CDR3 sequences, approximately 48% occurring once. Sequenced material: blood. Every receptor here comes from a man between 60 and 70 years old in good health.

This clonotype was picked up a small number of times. In nucleotides, the CDR3 is TGCAGTGCTTGGACAGGGTCGGGAGCCTCCTACGAGCAGTACTTC. It encodes CSAWTGSGASYEQYF. The J gene is TRBJ2-7, the V gene TRBV20-1; TRBD1 aligns across 8 bases. The CDR3 runs to 15 residues. V trimming: 5 bases; J trimming: 0 bases; junction bases outside the gene matches: 9. Germline CDR1 DFQATT, CDR2 SNEGSKA (reference sequence).

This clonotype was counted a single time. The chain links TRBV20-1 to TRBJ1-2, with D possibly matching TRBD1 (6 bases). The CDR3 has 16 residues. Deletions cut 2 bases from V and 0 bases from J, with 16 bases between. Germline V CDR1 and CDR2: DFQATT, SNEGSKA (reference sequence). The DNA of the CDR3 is TGCAGTGCTAGACCAGGGACAAATCAAGCTAACTATGGCTACACCTTC. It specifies CSARPGTNQANYGYTF.

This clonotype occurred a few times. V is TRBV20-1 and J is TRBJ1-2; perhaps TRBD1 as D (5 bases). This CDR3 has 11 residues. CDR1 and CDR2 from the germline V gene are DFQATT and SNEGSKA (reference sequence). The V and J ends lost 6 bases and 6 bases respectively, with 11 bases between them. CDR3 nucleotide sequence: TGCAGTGCAACTAGACAGAATGGCTACACCTTC. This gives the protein CSATRQNGYTF.

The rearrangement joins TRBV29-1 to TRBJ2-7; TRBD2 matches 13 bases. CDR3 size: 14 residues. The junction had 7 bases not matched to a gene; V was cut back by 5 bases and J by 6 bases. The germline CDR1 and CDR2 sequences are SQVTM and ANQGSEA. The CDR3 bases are TGCAGCGTTACTACTAGCGGGGGGGCCTGCGAGCAGTACTTC. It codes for CSVTTSGGACEQYF.

The CDR3 DNA sequence: TGTGCCAGCAGCTCGAACGGGGTAGACTACAATGAGCAGTTCTTC. Amino acids: CASSSNGVDYNEQFF. The chain has TRBV7-3 and TRBJ2-1; D might be TRBD2 (5 bases). Trimming pared 4 bases from V and 3 bases from J, leaving 13 bases between. The CDR3 sequence is 15 residues long. CDR1 is SGHTA and CDR2 is FQGTGA in the germline V gene.

The CDR3 bases are TGTGCCAGCAGTTCCGGGACAGGGTTAAATTCACCCCTCCACTTT. As protein: CASSSGTGLNSPLHF. V and J are TRBV6-5 and TRBJ1-6; 9 bases are shared with TRBD1. Germline V CDR1 and CDR2: MNHEY, SVGAGI. The CDR3 sequence is 15 residues long. Unmatched junction bases numbered 5, after V lost 4 bases and J lost 7 bases.

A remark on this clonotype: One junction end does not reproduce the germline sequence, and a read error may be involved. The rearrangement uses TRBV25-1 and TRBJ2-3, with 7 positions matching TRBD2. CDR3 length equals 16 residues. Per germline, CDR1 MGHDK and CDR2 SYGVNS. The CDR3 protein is CASSDPSSGSTDTRYF. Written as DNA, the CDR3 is TGTGCCAGCAGTGACCCCTCTAGCGGATCCACAGATACGCGGTATTTT.

The CDR3: CARTGAQRGEQYF. The CDR3 DNA reads TGCGCCAGGACCGGGGCCCAGCGGGGAGAGCAGTACTTC. The rearrangement uses TRBV5-1 and TRBJ2-5, with 7 bases matching TRBD2. The CDR3 extends over 13 amino acids. J was trimmed by 11 bases and V by 8 bases; bases with no gene match: 15. From germline, CDR1 is SGHRS and CDR2 YFSETQ.

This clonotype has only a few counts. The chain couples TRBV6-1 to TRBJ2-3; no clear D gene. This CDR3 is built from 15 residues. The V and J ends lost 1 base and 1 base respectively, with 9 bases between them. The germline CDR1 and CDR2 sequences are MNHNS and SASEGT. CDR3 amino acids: CASSEGLLRTDTQYF. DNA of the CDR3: TGTGCCAGCAGTGAAGGACTCCTCCGCACAGATACGCAGTATTTT.

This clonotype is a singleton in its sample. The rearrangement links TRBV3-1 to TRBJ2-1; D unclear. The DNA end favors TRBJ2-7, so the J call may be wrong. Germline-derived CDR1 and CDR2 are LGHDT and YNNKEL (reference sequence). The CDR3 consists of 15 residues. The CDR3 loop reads CASSQELISYNEQYF. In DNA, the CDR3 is TGTGCCAGCAGCCAAGAACTTATATCCTACAATGAGCAGTACTTC.

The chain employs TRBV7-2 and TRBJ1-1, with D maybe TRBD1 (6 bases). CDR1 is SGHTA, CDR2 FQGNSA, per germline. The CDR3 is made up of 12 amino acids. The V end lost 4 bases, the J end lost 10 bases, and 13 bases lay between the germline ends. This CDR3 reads CASSSSGGRAFF. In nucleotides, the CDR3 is TGTGCCAGCAGCTCAAGCGGGGGCCGAGCTTTCTTT.

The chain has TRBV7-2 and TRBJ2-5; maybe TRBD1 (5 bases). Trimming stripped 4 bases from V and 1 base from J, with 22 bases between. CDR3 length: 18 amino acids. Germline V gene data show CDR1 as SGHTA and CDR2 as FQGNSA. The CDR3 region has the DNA TGTGCCAGCAGCTCGCGTAAGCCGACAGATCATCGCCAAGAGACCCAGTACTTC. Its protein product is CASSSRKPTDHRQETQYF.

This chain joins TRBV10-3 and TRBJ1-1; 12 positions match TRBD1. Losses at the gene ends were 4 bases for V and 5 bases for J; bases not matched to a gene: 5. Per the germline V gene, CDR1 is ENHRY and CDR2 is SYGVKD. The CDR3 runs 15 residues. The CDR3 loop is CAISVGQGARTEAFF. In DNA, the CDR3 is TGTGCCATCAGTGTGGGACAGGGGGCGAGGACTGAAGCTTTCTTT.

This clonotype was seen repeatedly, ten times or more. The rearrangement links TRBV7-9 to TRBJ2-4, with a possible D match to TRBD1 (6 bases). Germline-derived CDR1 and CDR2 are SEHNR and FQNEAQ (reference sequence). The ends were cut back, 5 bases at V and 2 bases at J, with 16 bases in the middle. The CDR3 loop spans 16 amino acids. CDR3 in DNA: TGTGCCAGCAGCACCGACTTAACAGGGACCAAAAACATTCAGTACTTC. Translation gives CASSTDLTGTKNIQYF.

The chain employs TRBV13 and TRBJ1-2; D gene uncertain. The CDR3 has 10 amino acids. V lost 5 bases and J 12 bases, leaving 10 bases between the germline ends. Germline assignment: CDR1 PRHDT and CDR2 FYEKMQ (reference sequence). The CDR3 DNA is TGTGCCAGCAGCGGCCGACACGACACCTTC. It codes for CASSGRHDTF.

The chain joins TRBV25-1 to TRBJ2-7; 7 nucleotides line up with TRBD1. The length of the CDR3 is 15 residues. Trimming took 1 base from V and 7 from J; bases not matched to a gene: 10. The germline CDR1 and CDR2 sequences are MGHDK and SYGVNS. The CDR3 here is CASSELGTDPNEQYF. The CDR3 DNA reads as TGTGCCAGCAGTGAATTGGGGACAGACCCGAATGAGCAGTACTTC.

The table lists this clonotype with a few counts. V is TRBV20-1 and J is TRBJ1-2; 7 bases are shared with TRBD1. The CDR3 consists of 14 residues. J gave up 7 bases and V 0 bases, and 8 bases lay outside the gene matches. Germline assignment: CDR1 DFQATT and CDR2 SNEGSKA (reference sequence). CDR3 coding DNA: TGCAGTGCTAGAGAAGGGGCGGGGGACAGTGGCTACACCTTC. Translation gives CSAREGAGDSGYTF.

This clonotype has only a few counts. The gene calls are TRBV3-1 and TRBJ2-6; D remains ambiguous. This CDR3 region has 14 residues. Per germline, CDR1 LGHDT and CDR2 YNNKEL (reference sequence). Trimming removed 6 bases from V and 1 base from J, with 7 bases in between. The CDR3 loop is CASSGSSGANVLTF. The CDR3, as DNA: TGTGCCAGCAGTGGGTCTTCTGGGGCCAACGTCCTGACTTTC.

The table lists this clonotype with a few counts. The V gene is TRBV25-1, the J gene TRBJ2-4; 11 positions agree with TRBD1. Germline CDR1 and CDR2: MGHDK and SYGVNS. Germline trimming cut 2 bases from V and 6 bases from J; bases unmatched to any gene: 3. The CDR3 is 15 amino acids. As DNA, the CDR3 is TGTGCCAGCAGTGAAAGCGGGACAGGGGGAAACATTCAGTACTTC. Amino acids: CASSESGTGGNIQYF. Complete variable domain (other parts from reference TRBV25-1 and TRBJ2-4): EADIYQTPRYLVIGTGKKITLECSQTMGHDKMYWYQQDPGMELHLIHYSYGVNSTEKGDLSSESTVSRIRTEHFPLTLESARPSHTSQYLCASSESGTGGNIQYFGAGTRLSVL.

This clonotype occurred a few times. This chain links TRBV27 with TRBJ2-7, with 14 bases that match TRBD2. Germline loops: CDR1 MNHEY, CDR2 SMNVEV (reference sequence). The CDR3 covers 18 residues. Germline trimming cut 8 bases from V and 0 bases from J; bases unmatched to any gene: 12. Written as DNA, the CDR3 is TGTGCCAGCTCAATACGGACTAGCGGGGGGCTCAGCTCCTACGAGCAGTACTTC. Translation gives CASSIRTSGGLSSYEQYF.

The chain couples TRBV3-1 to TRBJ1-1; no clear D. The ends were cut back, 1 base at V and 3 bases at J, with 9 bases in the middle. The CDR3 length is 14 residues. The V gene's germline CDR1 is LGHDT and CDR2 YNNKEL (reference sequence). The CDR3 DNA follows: TGTGCCAGCAGCCAAGGGTGGCCATACACTGAAGCTTTCTTT. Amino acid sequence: CASSQGWPYTEAFF.